This T cell receptor beta chain came from a study of T-cell reconstitution after alpha-beta-depleted transplantation in children. Notes on the study in general: By one year post-transplant, T-cell counts and diversity largely arose from T cells that were newly produced. At around two months after transplant, the alpha-beta T cells were reportedly derived from several hundred expanded clones that came from non-depleted graft cells. Surviving recipient T cells and intrathymic progenitors accounted for some patients' high TCRbeta diversity at day 60.

Unique molecular identifiers were built into the TCRbeta library. TCRdb fed the PCR reads into MiXCR, producing one record per CDR3 protein. This table holds roughly 490,000 distinct CDR3 sequences, about an eighth found once. This clonotype has only a few counts. Its specificity is not known. The TCR originated in a female patient aged 2-9 years who had a stem cell transplant for aplastic anemia, so the T cells may come from the graft donor. Sequenced material: PBMCs, mostly from graft donor cells, taken 180 days after TCRalphabeta/CD19-depleted stem cell transplant.

The chain's CDR3 is CASRFRDRGRGNQPQHF. DNA of the CDR3: TGTGCCAGCAGGTTCCGGGACAGGGGGCGCGGGAATCAGCCCCAGCATTTT. The chain uses TRBV6-2 or TRBV6-3 and TRBJ1-5; 12 bases agree with TRBD1. Trimming cost V 6 bases and J 4 bases; bases outside gene matches: 10. Germline values: CDR1 MNHEY, CDR2 SVGEGT. This CDR3 contains 17 residues.